This T cell receptor beta chain derives from a study of cytomegalovirus exposure and HLA in healthy donors. The PCR contained 60 Vbeta and 13 Jbeta primers. TCRdb's table, derived via immunoSEQ multiplex PCR, lists solely in-frame clones and lacks some. The profile shows 150,000 to 200,000 clones, more than 65% of them singletons. CDR1 and CDR2 (germline): KGHSH, LQKENI. The CDR3 runs to 15 residues. V trimming: 3 bases; J trimming: 4 bases; junction bases outside the gene matches: 5. This chain connects TRBV18 to TRBJ2-1; TRBD2 matches at 8 bases. Sequenced input: PBMCs. The source of this sequence is a woman under 40 in good health and CMV-seropositive. The CDR3 nucleotides read TGTGCCAGCTCACCCGCCGGGACTAGATACAATGAGCAGTTCTTC. As protein: CASSPAGTRYNEQFF.